This T cell receptor beta chain was captured by sequencing in a study of glioma-infiltrating T cells. Using RNA template, CDR3s of TCR alpha and beta were amplified with iRepertoire arm-PCR. Using its own MiXCR run on the multiplex PCR reads, TCRdb lists one record per CDR3 protein. The sample yields roughly 100,000 distinct CDR3 sequences, under 30% seen once. CDR1 is SQVTM, CDR2 ANQGSEA, per germline. CDR3 size: 13 residues. This clonotype was found a few times. Compared with germline, one end of the junction differs, possibly owing to a read error. Sequenced: glioma tissue, nonneoplastic brain tissue, or PBMCs (not recorded which). The receptor was derived from a human donor with low-grade glioma or glioblastoma, undergoing nonglioma brain surgery, or in good health (not recorded which). V usage is TRBV29-1 and J usage is TRBJ2-3; D gene ambiguous. CDR3 sequence reads: CSVRGRTLGSVDF. CDR3 nucleotides: TGCAGCGTTCGTGGCCGTACGTTAGGGTCGGTGGATTTT.